Each of the 13 T cell receptor beta chains below was sequenced from the same sample in a study of response to subunit inactivated influenza vaccine. TCRdb fed the RT-PCR reads into MiXCR, producing one record per CDR3 protein. The table lists approximately 680,000 distinct CDR3 sequences, less than 20% of them singletons. Source: PBMCs from blood, taken roughly 12 days after vaccination. The receptors stem from a middle-aged man who received an inactivated influenza vaccine.

There are many counts of this clonotype. The chain is built from TRBV5-1 and TRBJ2-3; D is ambiguous. Germline V lookup: CDR1 SGHRS, CDR2 YFSETQ. This CDR3 is 15 amino acids long. Trimming took off 2 bases at V and 2 bases at J, with 12 bases between the two ends. For the CDR3, the DNA is TGCGCCAGCAGCTTACGGGTATCCGCCACAGATACGCAGTATTTT. Translated: CASSLRVSATDTQYF.

This clonotype was detected only a few times. V and J are TRBV6-1 and TRBJ1-1; 7 bases agree with TRBD1. CDR3 length: 15 amino acids. With 3 bases clipped from V and 5 bases from J, the junction kept 9 bases outside the gene matches. Germline V gives CDR1 MNHNS, CDR2 SASEGT. The CDR3 nucleotides read TGTGCCAGCAGTGACTTCCCAGGGGGAGATACTGAAGCTTTCTTT. This codes for CASSDFPGGDTEAFF.

The chain has TRBV19 and TRBJ2-2; 7 bases align to TRBD1. The V segment lost 3 bases and the J segment 7 bases; nucleotides outside the gene matches: 8. This CDR3 region has 15 residues. Germline assignment: CDR1 LNHDA and CDR2 SQIVND (reference sequence). DNA for the CDR3: TGTGCCAGTAGTATGTATACCGCAGGGGGCGGGGAGCTGTTTTTT. Translating it yields CASSMYTAGGGELFF.

There are a few counts of this clonotype. The chain has TRBV7-8 and TRBJ2-1, with 9 bases lining up with TRBD1. V was pared by 1 base and J by 2 bases, with 6 bases of the junction left unmatched. The CDR3 is 17 amino acids. From germline, CDR1 is SGHVS and CDR2 FQNEAQ. This CDR3 reads CASSLERWTGAYNEQFF. The CDR3 coding sequence is TGTGCCAGCAGCTTAGAGAGATGGACAGGGGCCTACAATGAGCAGTTCTTC. The whole variable domain, filled in from reference TRBV7-8 and TRBJ2-1, reads GAGVSQSPRYKVAKRGQDVALRCDPISGHVSLFWYQQALGQGPEFLTYFQNEAQLDKSGLPSDRFFAERPEGSVSTLKIQRTQQEDSAVYLCASSLERWTGAYNEQFFGPGTRLTVL.

The rearrangement uses TRBV28 and TRBJ2-3; TRBD1 matches at 8 bases. Germline V gives CDR1 MDHEN, CDR2 SYDVKM. With V trimmed by 5 bases and J by 0 bases, 4 bases remained unmatched. The CDR3 is made up of 15 amino acids. CDR3 bases: TGTGCCAGCAGTCCGGACAGGGAGAGCACAGATACGCAGTATTTT. It codes for CASSPDRESTDTQYF. The full variable domain, with the rest looked up from reference TRBV28 and TRBJ2-3, is DVKVTQSSRYLVKRTGEKVFLECVQDMDHENMFWYRQDPGLGLRLIYFSYDVKMKEKGDIPEGYSVSREKKERFSLILESASTNQTSMYLCASSPDRESTDTQYFGPGTRLTVL.

To note about this clonotype: This clone may be a read error of a much larger clone one base away. The CDR3 reads CASTITKGFGAPVTEAFF. DNA of the CDR3: TGTGCCAGCACAATCACCAAAGGGTTTGGGGCGCCGGTCACTGAAGCTTTCTTT. The chain links TRBV2 to TRBJ1-1, with a possible D match to TRBD1 (5 bases). The V gene lost 7 bases and the J gene lost 4 bases, with 28 bases spanning the gap. From germline, CDR1 is SNHLY and CDR2 FYNNEI. The length of the CDR3 is 18 residues.

This clonotype was counted only a few times. The CDR3 reads CASTSDRTGYTF. The CDR3 coding sequence is TGTGCCAGCACCTCGGACAGGACTGGCTACACCTTC. The J gene is TRBJ1-2, the V gene TRBV7-2; 7 nucleotides match TRBD1. The CDR3 spans 12 residues. The V segment lost 7 bases and the J segment 7 bases; nucleotides outside the gene matches: 6. Germline V gene sequence: CDR1 SGHTA, CDR2 FQGNSA.

The chain couples TRBV7-6 to TRBJ2-1, with 7 bases aligning to TRBD2. The CDR3 totals 16 residues. J lost 1 base, V lost 1 base, and 4 bases had no gene match. CDR1 and CDR2 from the germline V gene are SGHVS and FNYEAQ. As DNA, the CDR3 is TGTGCCAGCAGCTTAGTATCCGGGGGGTCCTACAATGAGCAGTTCTTC. It yields the protein CASSLVSGGSYNEQFF.

This clonotype was counted only a few times. The V and J genes are TRBV9 and TRBJ2-5, with TRBD1 as a possible D gene (6 bases). Germline CDR1 and CDR2: SGDLS and YYNGEE. V lost 1 base and J 2 bases, leaving 9 bases between the germline ends. The CDR3 sequence is 14 residues long. The CDR3 DNA is TGTGCCAGCAGCGTAAAGGGGGTGCAAGAGACCCAGTACTTC. It is translated as CASSVKGVQETQYF.

There are many counts of this clonotype. The V gene is TRBV6-2 or TRBV6-3, the J gene TRBJ2-7; D is possibly TRBD2 (6 bases). The V gene lost 8 bases and the J gene lost 4 bases, with 18 bases spanning the gap. Per the germline V gene, CDR1 is MNHEY and CDR2 is SVGEGT. The length of the CDR3 is 14 residues. The CDR3: CASGVRDLTYEQYF. The CDR3 DNA reads as TGTGCCAGCGGTGTGCGGGACCTCACTTACGAGCAGTACTTC.

There are many counts of this clonotype. The chain links TRBV9 to TRBJ2-7, with D hard to call. The CDR3 is made up of 13 amino acids. Looked up from germline, CDR1 is SGDLS and CDR2 is YYNGEE. Trimming shortened V by 3 bases and J by 5 bases, and 12 bases separated the two germline ends. CDR3 DNA: TGTGCCAGCAGCGCATTTCTTTCGGACGAGCAGTACTTC. It specifies CASSAFLSDEQYF.

The table lists this clonotype with many counts. The rearrangement uses TRBV7-9 and TRBJ2-7; D might be TRBD1 (5 bases). Germline-derived CDR1 and CDR2 are SEHNR and FQNEAQ (reference sequence). The V gene lost 2 bases and the J gene lost 3 bases, with 11 bases spanning the gap. This CDR3 spans 14 amino acids. The CDR3 reads CASSLKGRSYEQYF. The CDR3 coding sequence is TGTGCCAGCAGCTTAAAGGGGCGGAGCTACGAGCAGTACTTC.

This clonotype was detected only a few times. The V call is TRBV12-3 or TRBV12-4, the J call TRBJ1-1; D perhaps matches TRBD1 (6 bases). The V gene lost 6 bases and the J gene lost 2 bases, with 10 bases spanning the gap. This CDR3 is built from 13 residues. The CDR3 spells CASRPGTNTEAFF. As DNA, the CDR3 is TGTGCCAGCAGACCCGGGACAAACACTGAAGCTTTCTTT.